The present entry profiles one T cell receptor (beta chain) with its context. These data belong to a study of blood T cell repertoires in COVID-19. Turning to the study itself: Acute and convalescent COVID-19 specimens originated in the United States, Italy and Spain. PBMCs, B-cell-depleted T cells, or T cells were the source of the cDNA or gDNA that made up the material.

The V gene lost 4 bases and the J gene lost 9 bases, with 22 bases spanning the gap. Germline V CDR1 and CDR2: MGHRA, YSYEKL. This CDR3 has 17 amino acids. In the authors' methods: Amplification from reference gene primers served as the basis for estimated nucleated cell counts. The method was immunoSEQ multiplex PCR; TCRdb's version includes in-frame clones alone and lacks a portion of them. The V and J calls and clone size are taken from that table; D and trimming were inferred from the DNA. The sample includes 300,000 to 350,000 clones, around 88% seen only once; the top ten take 2.5% to 3%. The genes are TRBV4-1 and TRBJ1-6; the D gene is possibly TRBD1 (6 bases). The TCR sequence derives from a man aged 30 to 39 with active or convalescent COVID-19. Sequencing used peripheral blood. CDR3 in amino acids: CASSLSWTDLTPSPLHF. CDR3 DNA sequence: TGCGCCAGCAGCCTCAGCTGGACAGATCTTACTCCTTCACCCCTCCACTTT.